This T cell receptor beta chain emerged from a study of beta chain features in type 1 diabetes. Study information: Patients looked much like healthy donors when it came to age, gender and cell yields.

Germline CDR1 LNHDA, CDR2 SQIVND (reference sequence). The CDR3 has 15 amino acids. V lost 4 bases to trimming and J lost 0 bases; unmatched junction nucleotides: 5. It was via CD45RO/CCR7/CD25/CD127/CD95/CD27 that CD4+ naive, central memory, regulatory and stem cell-like memory cells were sorted. Overall study findings and caveats: For Type 1 diabetes patients, all four CD4+ subsets carried TCRB CDR3s that were moderately but significantly shorter. PCR might show a preference for shorter templates, equally across patients and controls.

As for this clone: Its antigen is unidentified.

Every bit of the isolated RNA underwent reverse transcription, so sequencing read expressed TCRB transcripts. The assay was immunoSEQ multiplex PCR, and TCRdb's table has in-frame clones only and misses some. The sample holds hundreds of thousands of clones, roughly 10% seen once. The genes are TRBV19 and TRBJ2-7, with 8 bases aligning to TRBD2. The origin of this receptor is a woman aged 18-30 years in good health. Input material: naive CD4+ T cells from blood. CDR3 DNA sequence: TGTGCCAGTAGTAGGACTAGCCCTAACTCCTACGAGCAGTACTTC. Its translation: CASSRTSPNSYEQYF.